This T cell receptor (beta chain) was retrieved from a study of blood T cells in healthy people across ages. Combining a sample-barcoded 5' primer with a J-beta primer mix, a second PCR ran for roughly 7 to 11 cycles. TCRdb reanalysed the 5' RACE reads using MiXCR and keeps one entry per CDR3 protein. The sample records about 1.5 million distinct CDR3 sequences, roughly 40% being singletons. The CDR3 loop spans 14 amino acids. The V end was cut by 0 bases, the J end by 8 bases, with 11 bases between. Germline CDR1 is MGHRA and CDR2 is YSYEKL. Material: blood. The sequence was collected from a woman under 30 in good health. This sequence joins TRBV4-1 and TRBJ2-4; D ambiguous. CDR3 nucleotide sequence: TGCGCCAGCAGCCAAGATAGGAACCGGGACATTCAGTACTTC. Translation: CASSQDRNRDIQYF.